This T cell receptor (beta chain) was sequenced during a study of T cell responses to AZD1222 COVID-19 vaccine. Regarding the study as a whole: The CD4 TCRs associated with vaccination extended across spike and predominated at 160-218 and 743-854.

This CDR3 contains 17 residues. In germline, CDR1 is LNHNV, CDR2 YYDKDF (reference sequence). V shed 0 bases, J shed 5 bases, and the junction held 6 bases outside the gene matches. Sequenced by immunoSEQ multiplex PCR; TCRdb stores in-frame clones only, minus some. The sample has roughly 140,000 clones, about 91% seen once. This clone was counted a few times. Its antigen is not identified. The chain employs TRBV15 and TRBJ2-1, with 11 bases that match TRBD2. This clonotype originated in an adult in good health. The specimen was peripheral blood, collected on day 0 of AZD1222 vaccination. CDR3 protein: CATSRDRLAGGNNEQFF. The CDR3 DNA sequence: TGTGCCACCAGCAGAGATCGGCTAGCGGGAGGAAACAATGAGCAGTTCTTC.